This record looks at one T cell receptor beta chain sequence and its context. Sequencing used immunoSEQ multiplex PCR; TCRdb keeps in-frame clones, though not all of them. This sample has about 310,000 clones; around 87% occur once, and the top ten carry 1%. The data were taken from a study of blood T cell repertoires in COVID-19. Study at large: Both acute and convalescent COVID-19 samples were obtained from the United States, Italy and Spain. T cells, B-cell-depleted T cells, or PBMCs provided the cDNA or gDNA that served as material.

Germline V gene sequence: CDR1 LNHDA, CDR2 SQIVND (reference sequence). Trimming pared 7 bases from V and 4 bases from J, leaving 19 bases between. CDR3 length: 15 residues. The chain couples TRBV19 to TRBJ2-5; tentative D call: TRBD2 (5 bases). The TCR comes from a middle-aged man with active or convalescent COVID-19. The material sequenced was peripheral blood. CDR3 in DNA: TGTGCCAGTACCCCGAGGGTGGGAGCTGGAGAGACCCAGTACTTC. Translation: CASTPRVGAGETQYF.